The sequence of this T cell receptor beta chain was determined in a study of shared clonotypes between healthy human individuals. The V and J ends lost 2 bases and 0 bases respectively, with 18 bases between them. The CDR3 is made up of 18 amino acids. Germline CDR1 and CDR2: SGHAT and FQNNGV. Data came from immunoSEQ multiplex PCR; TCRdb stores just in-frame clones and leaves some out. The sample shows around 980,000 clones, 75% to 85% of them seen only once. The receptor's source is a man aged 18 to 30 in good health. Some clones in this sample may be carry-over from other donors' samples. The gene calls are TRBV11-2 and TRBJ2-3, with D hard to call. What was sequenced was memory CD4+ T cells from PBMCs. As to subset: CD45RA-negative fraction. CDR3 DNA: TGTGCCAGCAGCTTACGTCGTTTTAATAGGGATAGCACAGATACGCAGTATTTT. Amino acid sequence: CASSLRRFNRDSTDTQYF. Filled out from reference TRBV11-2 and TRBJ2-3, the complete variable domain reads EAGVAQSPRYKIIEKRQSVAFWCNPISGHATLYWYQQILGQGPKLLIQFQNNGVVDDSQLPKDRFSAERLKGVDSTLKIQPAKLEDSAVYLCASSLRRFNRDSTDTQYFGPGTRLTVL.